These T cell receptor beta chains were read from a single sample in a study of shared clonotypes between healthy human individuals. Method: immunoSEQ multiplex PCR; TCRdb's copy keeps in-frame clones and lacks some. The sample yields over 95,000 clones, around half seen once. The sample comprised PBMCs. Receptors were obtained from a woman in her 40s in good health. Some clones in this sample may be carry-over from other donors' samples. Each CDR3 is given with its conserved first and last residue. The order of the fields is D gene, J gene, V gene, clone size, CDR3 protein, CDR3 DNA. The D gene is left open where the match is weak. The listing skips clone size in some rows; elsewhere it reads once, few, many or a size class.

d_gene: NA
j_gene: TRBJ2-7
v_gene: TRBV21-1
abundance: many
CDR3aa: CASSRRDRQYEQYF
CDR3nt: TGTGCCAGCAGCCGCCGGGACAGACAATACGAGCAGTACTTC

d_gene: TRBD2
j_gene: TRBJ2-2
v_gene: TRBV9
abundance: few
CDR3aa: CASSPRGDNTGELFF
CDR3nt: TGTGCCAGCAGCCCCCGGGGGGATAACACCGGGGAGCTGTTTTTT

d_gene: TRBD1
j_gene: TRBJ1-4
v_gene: TRBV2
abundance: NA
CDR3aa: CASSWDRRTEKLFF
CDR3nt: TGTGCCAGCAGCTGGGACAGACGGACTGAAAAACTGTTTTTT

d_gene: TRBD1
j_gene: TRBJ2-7
v_gene: TRBV30
abundance: NA
CDR3aa: CAWMRDSDEQYF
CDR3nt: TGTGCCTGGATGAGGGACAGTGACGAGCAGTACTTC

d_gene: NA
j_gene: TRBJ2-6
v_gene: TRBV7-3
abundance: few
CDR3aa: CASSTLSGANVLTF
CDR3nt: TGTGCCAGCAGCACTCTCTCTGGGGCCAACGTCCTGACTTTC

d_gene: NA
j_gene: TRBJ2-7
v_gene: TRBV9
abundance: NA
CDR3aa: CASSPDPNTDEQYF
CDR3nt: TGTGCCAGCAGCCCAGACCCGAACACAGACGAGCAGTACTTC

d_gene: TRBD1
j_gene: TRBJ2-2
v_gene: TRBV6-6
abundance: many
CDR3aa: CASSTPDRGSTGELFF
CDR3nt: TGTGCCAGCAGTACCCCAGACAGGGGGAGCACCGGGGAGCTGTTTTTT

d_gene: TRBD1
j_gene: TRBJ1-5
v_gene: TRBV29-1
abundance: NA
CDR3aa: CSVAQGSNQPQHF
CDR3nt: TGCAGCGTTGCACAGGGGAGCAATCAGCCCCAGCATTTT

d_gene: NA
j_gene: TRBJ1-1
v_gene: TRBV4-2
abundance: NA
CDR3aa: CASSQVGRENTEAFF
CDR3nt: TGTGCCAGCAGCCAAGTTGGGAGAGAGAACACTGAAGCTTTCTTT

d_gene: NA
j_gene: TRBJ2-2
v_gene: TRBV11-2
abundance: few
CDR3aa: CASSLERYQGELFF
CDR3nt: TGTGCCAGCAGCTTAGAGCGCTATCAAGGGGAGCTGTTTTTT

d_gene: TRBD2
j_gene: TRBJ2-7
v_gene: TRBV30
abundance: few
CDR3aa: CAWSWTSGAREQYF
CDR3nt: TGTGCCTGGAGTTGGACTAGCGGAGCCAGGGAGCAGTACTTC

d_gene: TRBD1
j_gene: TRBJ1-2
v_gene: TRBV7-2
abundance: NA
CDR3aa: CASSFGTGDGYTF
CDR3nt: TGTGCCAGCAGCTTCGGGACAGGGGATGGCTACACCTTC

d_gene: NA
j_gene: TRBJ2-6
v_gene: TRBV4-2
abundance: few
CDR3aa: CASSRDSGANVLTF
CDR3nt: TGTGCCAGCAGCAGGGACTCTGGGGCCAACGTCCTGACTTTC

d_gene: NA
j_gene: TRBJ2-1
v_gene: TRBV27
abundance: NA
CDR3aa: CASSRGSEQFF
CDR3nt: TGTGCCAGCAGTAGAGGCAGTGAGCAGTTCTTC

d_gene: NA
j_gene: TRBJ2-7
v_gene: TRBV6-1
abundance: NA
CDR3aa: CATRIGHYEQYF
CDR3nt: TGTGCCACTAGAATCGGGCACTACGAGCAGTACTTC

d_gene: TRBD2
j_gene: TRBJ2-7
v_gene: TRBV7-2
abundance: few
CDR3aa: CASSLRTSGRYEQYF
CDR3nt: TGTGCCAGCAGCTTAAGGACTAGCGGGAGATACGAGCAGTACTTC

d_gene: NA
j_gene: TRBJ1-3
v_gene: TRBV4-3
abundance: NA
CDR3aa: CASSHDEKRSGNTIYF
CDR3nt: TGCGCCAGCAGCCATGACGAGAAACGCTCTGGAAACACCATATATTTT

d_gene: NA
j_gene: TRBJ2-7
v_gene: TRBV25-1
abundance: NA
CDR3aa: CASSDPSTYEQYF
CDR3nt: TGTGCCAGCAGTGACCCATCAACCTACGAGCAGTACTTC

d_gene: NA
j_gene: TRBJ2-6
v_gene: TRBV9
abundance: few
CDR3aa: CASSPSAGGSGANVLTF
CDR3nt: TGTGCCAGCAGCCCCTCGGCCGGCGGGTCCGGGGCCAACGTCCTGACTTTC

d_gene: NA
j_gene: TRBJ1-1
v_gene: TRBV5-4
abundance: few
CDR3aa: CASSLSQGEAFF
CDR3nt: TGTGCCAGCAGCCTAAGCCAGGGGGAAGCTTTCTTT

d_gene: TRBD2
j_gene: TRBJ2-1
v_gene: TRBV7-9
abundance: NA
CDR3aa: CASSLGLAGVWLF
CDR3nt: TGTGCCAGCAGCTTAGGCCTAGCGGGAGTGTGGCTCTTC

d_gene: TRBD2
j_gene: TRBJ2-1
v_gene: TRBV30
abundance: NA
CDR3aa: CAGRGLSGRADNEQFF
CDR3nt: TGTGCCGGAAGGGGTTTAAGCGGGAGGGCGGACAATGAGCAGTTCTTC

d_gene: NA
j_gene: TRBJ1-1
v_gene: TRBV2
abundance: many
CDR3aa: CASSNWVLNTEAFF
CDR3nt: TGTGCCAGCAGTAATTGGGTCCTGAACACTGAAGCTTTCTTT

d_gene: TRBD1
j_gene: TRBJ1-3
v_gene: TRBV18
abundance: many
CDR3aa: CASSPPRQGENTTYF
CDR3nt: TGTGCCAGCTCACCTCCCCGACAGGGGGAAAACACCACATATTTT

d_gene: NA
j_gene: TRBJ1-1
v_gene: TRBV7-8
abundance: many
CDR3aa: CASSHRTAGEEAFF
CDR3nt: TGTGCCAGCAGCCACCGGACAGCGGGAGAGGAAGCTTTCTTT

d_gene: NA
j_gene: TRBJ2-7
v_gene: TRBV28
abundance: few
CDR3aa: CASRDSGTNTYEQYF
CDR3nt: TGTGCCAGCAGAGACTCCGGGACGAATACCTACGAGCAGTACTTC

d_gene: NA
j_gene: TRBJ2-7
v_gene: TRBV9
abundance: NA
CDR3aa: CASSSGYEQYF
CDR3nt: TGTGCCAGCAGCTCCGGGTACGAGCAGTACTTC

d_gene: NA
j_gene: TRBJ1-4
v_gene: TRBV4-1
abundance: many
CDR3aa: CASSPRQAQTTNEKLFF
CDR3nt: TGCGCCAGCAGCCCCAGACAGGCACAGACAACTAATGAAAAACTGTTTTTT